The present entry profiles one TCR beta chain with its context. Its matching antigen is unknown. This sample stems from a study of chemoradiotherapy in HPV16-positive cancers. Study results and limitations: Only a couple of HPV16-positive patients supplied the functional HPV-specificity definition.

Germline CDR1 reads DFQATT; CDR2 reads SNEGSKA (reference sequence). Trimming left V 0 bases short and J 9 bases short, with 9 bases between. The CDR3 runs 11 residues. Measured with immunoSEQ multiplex PCR; TCRdb has only the in-frame clones, and not every one. The sample records fewer than 7,500 clones, approximately 91% being singletons. The TCR sequence derives from a human donor with HPV-associated anogenital cancer. The rearrangement uses TRBV20-1 and TRBJ2-7; D is ambiguous. Here the sequenced sample was blood, taken from a patient who underwent chemoradiotherapy. The CDR3 protein is CSARDGRGQYF. The CDR3 coding sequence is TGCAGTGCTAGAGATGGACGCGGGCAGTACTTC.